This TCR beta chain was identified in a study of blood T cell repertoires in COVID-19. Study-wide background: Acute and convalescent COVID-19 samples came from the United States, Italy and Spain. T cells, B-cell-depleted T cells, or PBMCs supplied cDNA or gDNA.

Participants, about 18 to 90 years old, spanned around 26 US areas. Participants' reported clinical history set cohort assignment. CDR3 length: 13 amino acids. Between the trimmed V and J ends, which lost 5 bases and 6 bases, there was a span of 12 bases. Some clones are missing from TCRdb's copy, which holds only in-frame ones; the method was immunoSEQ multiplex PCR. The profile shows roughly 360,000 clones, 80% to 90% of them singletons. The table lists this clone with a count of one. The gene calls are TRBV12-3 or TRBV12-4 and TRBJ2-3; tentatively, D is TRBD2 (5 bases). This sequence was found in a young man who had recovered from COVID-19. Sequenced: PBMCs or T cells enriched from blood (not recorded which). The CDR3 loop reads CASSLGEWDTQYF. The CDR3 DNA reads TGTGCCAGCAGTCTCGGGGAATGGGATACGCAGTATTTT.